Listed here are 15 T cell receptor beta chains from one sample, sequenced in a study of read filtering for tumor transcriptome and immune sequencing. The library was built from around 0.4 ug RNA with molecular barcoded adaptors for alpha/delta and beta/gamma chains. TCRdb independently ran MiXCR on the reads; one entry per CDR3 protein. The sample yields around 30,000 distinct CDR3 sequences, around a sixth seen once. The sample consisted of a population of CD138-negative cells sorted from bone marrow. These receptors were obtained from a donor over 35 with multiple myeloma.

This clonotype was recorded many times. The chain is built from TRBV19 and TRBJ2-7; possibly TRBD2 for D (6 bases). The germline gives CDR1 LNHDA, CDR2 SQIVND (reference sequence). CDR3 length: 13 residues. Trimming left V 10 bases short and J 7 bases short, with 20 bases between. CDR3 nucleotide sequence: TGTGCCACGACCGGGAGAGGGGCGCGAGAGCAGTACTTC. This gives the protein CATTGRGAREQYF.

In this sample, this clonotype turned up many times. In DNA, the CDR3 is TGTGCCAGCAGCGTAGGCCCTAGGGGCCCCACCGGGGAGCTGTTTTTT. Its translation is CASSVGPRGPTGELFF. The V and J genes are TRBV9 and TRBJ2-2; tentative D call: TRBD1 (5 bases). The CDR3 runs 16 residues. The V gene lost 0 bases and the J gene lost 4 bases, with 13 bases spanning the gap. Germline lookup yields CDR1 SGDLS and CDR2 YYNGEE.

In the case of this clonotype: This may be a read error, as it is one base from a much larger clone. The V gene is TRBV20-1, the J gene TRBJ1-5, with TRBD1 as a possible D gene (6 bases). The CDR3 sequence is 14 residues long. Germline V lookup: CDR1 DFQATT, CDR2 SNEGSKA (reference sequence). CDR3 sequence: CSARVGGSNQPPHF. The DNA for the CDR3 is TGCAGTGCTAGAGTAGGGGGTAGCAATCAGCCCCCGCATTTT.

This clonotype has just a few counts. The rearrangement links TRBV20-1 to TRBJ1-5; D is unclear. The length of the CDR3 is 15 residues. Trimming removed 0 bases from V and 6 bases from J, with 15 bases in between. CDR1 and CDR2 from the germline V gene are DFQATT and SNEGSKA (reference sequence). CDR3 coding DNA: TGCAGTGCTAGAGATGTAAGGGTCACAAGTCAGCCCCAGCATTTT. The encoded protein is CSARDVRVTSQPQHF.

The count of this clonotype is one. A single base is all that separates this from a far larger clone, so a read error is likely. The J gene is TRBJ1-6, the V gene TRBV5-1; D is perhaps TRBD1 (6 bases). This CDR3 contains 14 residues. The germline CDR1 and CDR2 sequences are SGHRS and YFSETQ. DNA for the CDR3: TGTGCCAGCACCATTGGTCCGGGGGCCTCACCCCTCCACTTT. This sequence encodes CASTIGPGASPLHF.

By proportion, this clonotype is medium-sized. V and J are TRBV24-1 and TRBJ2-1; either TRBD1 or TRBD2 may fit D (5 bases each). V lost 6 bases and J 8 bases, leaving 13 bases between the germline ends. CDR3 size: 13 residues. Germline V lookup: CDR1 KGHDR, CDR2 SFDVKD. CDR3 protein: CATSRIGEYEQFF. CDR3 coding DNA: TGTGCCACCAGTCGGATAGGGGAGTATGAGCAGTTCTTC.

Regarding this clonotype: Because the CDR3 is missing its conserved closing phenylalanine or tryptophan, this is likely a read error. The chain has TRBV5-1 and TRBJ2-7; D is ambiguous. This CDR3 is 13 amino acids long. Per germline, CDR1 SGHRS and CDR2 YFSETQ. Deletions cut 2 bases from V and 3 bases from J, with 9 bases between. The chain's CDR3 is CASSLGQFYEQYS. The CDR3 bases are TGCGCCAGCAGCTTAGGTCAGTTCTACGAGCAGTACTCC.

This clonotype was observed many times. V usage is TRBV5-1 and J usage is TRBJ2-1; D is unresolved. Trimming took off 4 bases at V and 5 bases at J, with 10 bases between the two ends. The germline V gene encodes CDR1 SGHRS and CDR2 YFSETQ. The CDR3 has 13 amino acids. The CDR3 DNA follows: TGCGCCAGCAGCGGGGATATGGACAATGAGCAGTTCTTC. Its translation: CASSGDMDNEQFF.

On this clonotype: Relative to the germline gene, one junction end is altered; a read error may explain this. The chain links TRBV29-1 to TRBJ2-7, with D possibly being TRBD2 (6 bases). CDR1 is SQVTM and CDR2 is ANQGSEA in the germline V gene. The CDR3 contains 11 residues. CDR3 residues: CSVVGGVERYF. The CDR3 DNA sequence: TGCAGCGTTGTTGGAGGGGTCGAGCGGTACTTC.

This clonotype is categorized as medium-sized (0.01 to 0.1%). The CDR3: CASIPSEGLAGGNEQFF. The CDR3 DNA follows: TGTGCCAGCATCCCCTCTGAGGGACTAGCGGGGGGGAATGAGCAGTTCTTC. The rearrangement links TRBV28 to TRBJ2-1, with 16 bases matching TRBD2. CDR3 length: 17 amino acids. Losses at the gene ends were 7 bases for V and 7 bases for J; bases not matched to a gene: 10. Germline CDR1 reads MDHEN; CDR2 reads SYDVKM. The full variable domain, with the rest looked up from reference TRBV28 and TRBJ2-1, is DVKVTQSSRYLVKRTGEKVFLECVQDMDHENMFWYRQDPGLGLRLIYFSYDVKMKEKGDIPEGYSVSREKKERFSLILESASTNQTSMYLCASIPSEGLAGGNEQFFGPGTRLTVL.

This chain joins TRBV24-1 and TRBJ2-3; maybe TRBD1 (5 bases). With 5 bases removed from V and 5 bases from J, the gap between germline ends came to 7 bases. This CDR3 region has 12 residues. The V gene's germline CDR1 is KGHDR and CDR2 SFDVKD. The CDR3 DNA follows: TGTGCCACCAGTGCCCAGGGAGATACGCAGTATTTT. Protein: CATSAQGDTQYF.

There are many counts of this clonotype. J is TRBJ2-3 and V is TRBV20-1, with TRBD2 identical over 8 bases. The germline V gene has CDR1 DFQATT and CDR2 SNEGSKA (reference sequence). This CDR3 has 16 amino acids. The trim removed 1 base at V and 6 bases at J, leaving 12 bases unmatched. The CDR3 sequence: CSARGATSGHMDTQYF. Written as DNA, the CDR3 is TGCAGTGCTAGAGGGGCTACTAGCGGACATATGGATACGCAGTATTTT.

This clonotype was counted ten times or more. The chain joins TRBV28 to TRBJ2-2; 7 nucleotides align to TRBD2. The germline gives CDR1 MDHEN, CDR2 SYDVKM. The ends lost 10 bases at V and 4 bases at J; junction bases unmatched: 3. This CDR3 contains 12 residues. The CDR3 nucleotides are TGTGCCACTAGCGGTTTCACCGGGGAGCTGTTTTTT. Protein sequence: CATSGFTGELFF.

As concerns this clonotype: With a much larger clone just one base away, this may be a read error. The chain uses TRBV3-1 and TRBJ2-7; the match to TRBD1 covers 8 bases. Germline V gives CDR1 LGHDT, CDR2 YNNKEL (reference sequence). V lost 4 bases and J lost 2; bases outside the gene matches: 4. The CDR3 length is 14 residues. CDR3 coding DNA: TGTGCCAGCAGCCTGGGCAGGGGGCCCTACGAGCAGTACTTC. This translates into CASSLGRGPYEQYF.

In its sample, this clonotype was seen a few times. This rearrangement joins TRBV19 to TRBJ2-6; 8 bases align to TRBD1. The germline V gene encodes CDR1 LNHDA and CDR2 SQIVND (reference sequence). Trimming took 5 bases from V and 0 from J; bases not matched to a gene: 9. This CDR3 contains 18 residues. The chain's CDR3 is CASSPRDRRFSGANVLTF. The CDR3 nucleotides are TGTGCCAGTAGTCCACGGGACAGGAGGTTCTCTGGGGCCAACGTCCTGACTTTC.